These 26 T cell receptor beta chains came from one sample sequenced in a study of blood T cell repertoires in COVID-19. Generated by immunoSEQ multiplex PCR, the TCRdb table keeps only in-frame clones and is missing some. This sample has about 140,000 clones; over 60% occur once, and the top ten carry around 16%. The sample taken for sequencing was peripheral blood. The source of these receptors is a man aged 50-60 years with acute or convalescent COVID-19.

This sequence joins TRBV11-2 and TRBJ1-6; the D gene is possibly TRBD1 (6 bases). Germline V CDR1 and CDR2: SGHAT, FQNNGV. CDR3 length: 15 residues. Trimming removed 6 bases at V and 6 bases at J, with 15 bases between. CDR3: CASRDLRGSNSPLHF. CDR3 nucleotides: TGTGCCAGCAGGGATCTCAGGGGTAGTAATTCACCCCTCCACTTT.

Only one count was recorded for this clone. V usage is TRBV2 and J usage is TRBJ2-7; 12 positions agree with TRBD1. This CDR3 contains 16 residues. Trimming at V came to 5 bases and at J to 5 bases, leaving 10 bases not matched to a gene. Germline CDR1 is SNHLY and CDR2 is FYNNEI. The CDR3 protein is CASSTTGTGGIDEQYF. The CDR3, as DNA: TGTGCCAGCAGTACTACCGGGACAGGGGGCATCGACGAGCAGTACTTC.

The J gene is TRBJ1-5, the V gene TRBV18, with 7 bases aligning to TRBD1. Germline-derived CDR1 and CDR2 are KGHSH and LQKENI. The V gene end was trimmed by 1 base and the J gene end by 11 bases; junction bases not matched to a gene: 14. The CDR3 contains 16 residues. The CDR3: CASSPQFGTAVSSQHF. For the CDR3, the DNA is TGTGCCAGCTCACCACAATTCGGGACAGCGGTCTCGTCCCAGCATTTT.

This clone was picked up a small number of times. The CDR3: CASSSGTRGGYTF. The CDR3 DNA is TGTGCCAGCAGTTCCGGGACCAGGGGCGGCTACACCTTC. The V call is TRBV12-3 or TRBV12-4, the J call TRBJ1-2; tentative D call: TRBD1 (6 bases). The CDR3 is 13 amino acids. Deletions cut 4 bases from V and 8 bases from J, with 14 bases between.

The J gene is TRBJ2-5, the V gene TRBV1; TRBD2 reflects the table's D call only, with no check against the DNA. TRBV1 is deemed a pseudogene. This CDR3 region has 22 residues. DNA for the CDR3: TGCACCAGCAGCCGCACTCCCCATGGAGCGGGGGGGCCGATGGGGGGCCAAGAGACCCAGTACTTC. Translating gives CTSSRTPHGAGGPMGGQETQYF.

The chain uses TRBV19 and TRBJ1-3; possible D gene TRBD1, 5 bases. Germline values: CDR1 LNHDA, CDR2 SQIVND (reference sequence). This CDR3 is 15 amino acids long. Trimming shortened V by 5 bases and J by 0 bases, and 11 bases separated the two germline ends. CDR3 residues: CASSANRYSGNTIYF. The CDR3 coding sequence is TGTGCCAGTAGTGCCAACAGGTACTCTGGAAACACCATATATTTT.

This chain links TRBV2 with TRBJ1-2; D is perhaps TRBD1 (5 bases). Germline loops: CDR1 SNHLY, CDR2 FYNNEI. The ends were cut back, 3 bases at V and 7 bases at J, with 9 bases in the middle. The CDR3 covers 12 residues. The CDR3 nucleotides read TGTGCCAGCAGTGATGGGGCTCTTGGCTACACCTTC. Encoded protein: CASSDGALGYTF.

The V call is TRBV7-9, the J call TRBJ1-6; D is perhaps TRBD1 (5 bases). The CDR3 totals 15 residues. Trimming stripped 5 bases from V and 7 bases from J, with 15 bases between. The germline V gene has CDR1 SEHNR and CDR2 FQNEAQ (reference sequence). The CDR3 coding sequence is TGTGCCAGCAGCCCCACACAGGATCAAAATTCACCCCTCCACTTT. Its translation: CASSPTQDQNSPLHF.

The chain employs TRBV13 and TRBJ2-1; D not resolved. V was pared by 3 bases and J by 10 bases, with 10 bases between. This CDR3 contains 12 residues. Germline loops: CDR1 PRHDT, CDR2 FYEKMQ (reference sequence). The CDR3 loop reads CASSFLWREQFF. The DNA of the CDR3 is TGTGCCAGCAGCTTCCTTTGGCGGGAGCAGTTCTTC. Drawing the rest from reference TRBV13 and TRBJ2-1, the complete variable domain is AAGVIQSPRHLIKEKRETATLKCYPIPRHDTVYWYQQGPGQDPQFLISFYEKMQSDKGSIPDRFSAQQFSDYHSELNMSSLELGDSALYFCASSFLWREQFFGPGTRLTVL.

In DNA form, the CDR3 reads TGTGCCTGGAGTAAACGGGGAGGGATCGATGAGCAGTTCTTC. This gives the protein CAWSKRGGIDEQFF. V and J are TRBV30 and TRBJ2-1; 7 bases agree with TRBD2. Germline V gives CDR1 GTSNPN, CDR2 SVGIG (reference sequence). The CDR3 has 14 amino acids. V shed 2 bases, J shed 8 bases, and the junction held 9 bases outside the gene matches.

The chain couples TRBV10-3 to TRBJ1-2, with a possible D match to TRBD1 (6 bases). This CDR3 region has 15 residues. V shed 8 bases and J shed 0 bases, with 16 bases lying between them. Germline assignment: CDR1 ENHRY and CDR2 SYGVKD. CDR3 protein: CAIVDSPVTNYGYTF. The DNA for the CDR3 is TGTGCCATCGTGGACAGTCCTGTTACTAACTATGGCTACACCTTC.

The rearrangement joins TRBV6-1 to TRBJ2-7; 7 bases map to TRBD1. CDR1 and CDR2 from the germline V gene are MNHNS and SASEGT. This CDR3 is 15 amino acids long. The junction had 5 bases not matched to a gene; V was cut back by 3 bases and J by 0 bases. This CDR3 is CASSEGTAISYEQYV. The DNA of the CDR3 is TGTGCCAGCAGTGAGGGGACAGCCATCTCCTACGAGCAGTACGTC.

CDR3 residues: CASSARGEGWQETQYF. The CDR3 DNA is TGTGCCAGCAGTGCCCGGGGGGAGGGGTGGCAAGAGACCCAGTACTTC. The gene calls are TRBV25-1 and TRBJ2-5, with 7 positions matching TRBD2. CDR1 MGHDK and CDR2 SYGVNS come from the germline V gene. V was clipped by 4 bases and J by 2 bases; unmatched bases: 10. CDR3 length: 16 amino acids.

In DNA form, the CDR3 reads TGTGCCGGGACAAGTCAGGGACCCTCTGGAAACACCATATATTTT. It is translated as CAGTSQGPSGNTIYF. The J gene is TRBJ1-3, the V gene TRBV7-9, with D maybe TRBD1 (6 bases). V was shortened by 11 bases and J by 0 bases, with 17 bases between the two germline ends. There are 15 residues in the CDR3. Germline assignment: CDR1 SEHNR and CDR2 FQNEAQ (reference sequence).

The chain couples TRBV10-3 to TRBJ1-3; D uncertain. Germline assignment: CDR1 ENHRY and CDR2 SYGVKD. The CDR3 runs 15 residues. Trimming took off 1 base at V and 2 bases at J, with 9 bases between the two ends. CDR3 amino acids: CAISEFTVAGNTIYF. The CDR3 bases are TGTGCCATCAGTGAGTTCACCGTAGCTGGAAACACCATATATTTT.

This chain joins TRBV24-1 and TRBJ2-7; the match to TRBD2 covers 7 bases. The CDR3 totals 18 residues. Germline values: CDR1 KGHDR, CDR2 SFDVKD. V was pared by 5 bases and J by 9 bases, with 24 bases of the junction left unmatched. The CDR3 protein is CATSAPGLWGGSFLVQYF. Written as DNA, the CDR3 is TGTGCCACCAGTGCCCCCGGGCTTTGGGGGGGGAGCTTTTTGGTGCAGTACTTC.

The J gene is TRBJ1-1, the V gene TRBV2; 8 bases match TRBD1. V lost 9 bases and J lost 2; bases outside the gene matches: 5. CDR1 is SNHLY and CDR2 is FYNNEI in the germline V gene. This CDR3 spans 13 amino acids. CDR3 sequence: CASNGQGNTEAFF. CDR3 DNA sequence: TGTGCCAGTAACGGACAGGGTAACACTGAAGCTTTCTTT. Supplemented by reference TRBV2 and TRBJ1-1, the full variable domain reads EPEVTQTPSHQVTQMGQEVILRCVPISNHLYFYWYRQILGQKVEFLVSFYNNEISEKSEIFDDQFSVERPDGSNFTLKIRSTKLEDSAMYFCASNGQGNTEAFFGQGTRLTVV.

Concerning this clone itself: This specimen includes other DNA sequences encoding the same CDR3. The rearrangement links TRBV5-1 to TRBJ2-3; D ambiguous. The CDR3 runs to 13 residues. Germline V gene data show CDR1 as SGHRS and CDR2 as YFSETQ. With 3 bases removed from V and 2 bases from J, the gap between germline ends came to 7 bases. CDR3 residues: CASSSIPTDTQYF. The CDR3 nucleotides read TGCGCCAGCAGCTCCATCCCCACAGATACGCAGTATTTT.

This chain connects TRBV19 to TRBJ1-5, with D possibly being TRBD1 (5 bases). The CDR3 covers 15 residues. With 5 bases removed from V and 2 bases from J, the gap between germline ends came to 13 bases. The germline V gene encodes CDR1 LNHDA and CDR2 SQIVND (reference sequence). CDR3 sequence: CASSRGLGGNQPQHF. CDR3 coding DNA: TGTGCCAGTAGTCGGGGACTAGGCGGCAATCAGCCCCAGCATTTT.

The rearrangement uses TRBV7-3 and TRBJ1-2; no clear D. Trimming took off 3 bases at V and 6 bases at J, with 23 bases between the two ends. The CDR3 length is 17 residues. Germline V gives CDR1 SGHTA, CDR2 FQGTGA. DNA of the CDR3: TGTGCCAGCAGCTTTAGCTTGAACTCGGGGAGCACCGATGGCTACACCTTC. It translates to CASSFSLNSGSTDGYTF.

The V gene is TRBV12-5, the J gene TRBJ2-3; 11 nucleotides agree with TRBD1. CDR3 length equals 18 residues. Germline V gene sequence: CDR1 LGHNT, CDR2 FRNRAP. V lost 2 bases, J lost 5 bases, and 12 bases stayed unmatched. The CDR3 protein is CASGLIKDGTGGIDTQYF. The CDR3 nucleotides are TGTGCTAGTGGTTTGATAAAGGACGGGACAGGGGGAATAGATACGCAGTATTTT.

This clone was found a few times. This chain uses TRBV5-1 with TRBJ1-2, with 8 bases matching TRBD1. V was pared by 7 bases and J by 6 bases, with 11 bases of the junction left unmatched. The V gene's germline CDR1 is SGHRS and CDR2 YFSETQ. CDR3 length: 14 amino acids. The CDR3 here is CASLSGTGGDGYTF. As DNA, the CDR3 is TGCGCCAGCCTCTCCGGGACAGGAGGAGATGGCTACACCTTC. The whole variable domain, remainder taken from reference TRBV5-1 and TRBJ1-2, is KAGVTQTPRYLIKTRGQQVTLSCSPISGHRSVSWYQQTPGQGLQFLFEYFSETQRNKGNFPGRFSGRQFSNSRSEMNVSTLELGDSALYLCASLSGTGGDGYTFGSGTRLTVV.

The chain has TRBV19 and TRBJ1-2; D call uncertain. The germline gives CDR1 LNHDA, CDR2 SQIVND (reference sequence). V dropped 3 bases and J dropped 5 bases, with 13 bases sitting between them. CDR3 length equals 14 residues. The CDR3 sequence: CASSIPGREYGYTF. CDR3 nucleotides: TGTGCCAGTAGTATCCCTGGGCGCGAATATGGCTACACCTTC.

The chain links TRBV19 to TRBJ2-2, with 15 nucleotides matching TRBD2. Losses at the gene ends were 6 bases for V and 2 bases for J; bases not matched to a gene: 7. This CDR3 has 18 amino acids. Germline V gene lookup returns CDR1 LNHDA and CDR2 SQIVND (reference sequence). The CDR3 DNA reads TGTGCCAGTAGGGGACTAGCGGGGGGCCCCACCAACACCGGGGAGCTGTTTTTT. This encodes CASRGLAGGPTNTGELFF. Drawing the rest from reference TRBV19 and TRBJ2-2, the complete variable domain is DGGITQSPKYLFRKEGQNVTLSCEQNLNHDAMYWYRQDPGQGLRLIYYSQIVNDFQKGDIAEGYSVSREKKESFPLTVTSAQKNPTAFYLCASRGLAGGPTNTGELFFGEGSRLTVL.

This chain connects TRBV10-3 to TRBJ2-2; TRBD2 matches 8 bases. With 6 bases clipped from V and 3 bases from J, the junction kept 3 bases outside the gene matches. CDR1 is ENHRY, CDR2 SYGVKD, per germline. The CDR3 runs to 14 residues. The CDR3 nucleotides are TGTGCCATCAGAGGGACTAGGGACACCGGGGAGCTGTTTTTT. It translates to CAIRGTRDTGELFF.

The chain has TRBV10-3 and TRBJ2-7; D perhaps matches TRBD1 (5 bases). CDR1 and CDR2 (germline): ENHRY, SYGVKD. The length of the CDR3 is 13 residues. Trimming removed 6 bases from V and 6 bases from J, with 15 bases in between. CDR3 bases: TGTGCCATCAGCGTCCAGGGTCCCAGCGAGCAGTACTTC. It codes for CAISVQGPSEQYF.